This entry describes one TCR beta chain. Peripheral blood from each donor was collected in a volume of approximately 9.5 milliliters. Total RNA, at least 6 micrograms per sample, was extracted from PBMCs. The CDR3 is 14 residues long. The trim removed 8 bases at V and 6 bases at J, leaving 11 bases unmatched. In germline, CDR1 is SNHLY, CDR2 FYNNEI. This entry is derived from a study of blood T cells in healthy people across ages. The authors ran a second PCR of roughly 6 to 12 cycles using a sample-barcoded 5' primer and a J-beta primer mix. Unique molecular identifiers of 12 random nucleotides labeled each cDNA. TCRdb re-called the 5' RACE reads with MiXCR, one entry per CDR3 protein. The sample holds over a million distinct CDR3 sequences; approximately 25% are singletons and the top ten take about 0.69%. This sample was also put to use in a study of T cells of mothers and their children. That work states: Related mother-child pairs shared marginally more repertoire than unrelated pairs, though not significantly.

Sequencing input: blood. The chain is built from TRBV2 and TRBJ2-7, with 9 bases matching TRBD1. The receptor's source is a girl aged 2 to 9 in good health. The CDR3 DNA follows: TGTGCCAGCGCCCGGGGGACAGGGCGGCGCGAGCAGTACTTC. It codes for CASARGTGRREQYF.